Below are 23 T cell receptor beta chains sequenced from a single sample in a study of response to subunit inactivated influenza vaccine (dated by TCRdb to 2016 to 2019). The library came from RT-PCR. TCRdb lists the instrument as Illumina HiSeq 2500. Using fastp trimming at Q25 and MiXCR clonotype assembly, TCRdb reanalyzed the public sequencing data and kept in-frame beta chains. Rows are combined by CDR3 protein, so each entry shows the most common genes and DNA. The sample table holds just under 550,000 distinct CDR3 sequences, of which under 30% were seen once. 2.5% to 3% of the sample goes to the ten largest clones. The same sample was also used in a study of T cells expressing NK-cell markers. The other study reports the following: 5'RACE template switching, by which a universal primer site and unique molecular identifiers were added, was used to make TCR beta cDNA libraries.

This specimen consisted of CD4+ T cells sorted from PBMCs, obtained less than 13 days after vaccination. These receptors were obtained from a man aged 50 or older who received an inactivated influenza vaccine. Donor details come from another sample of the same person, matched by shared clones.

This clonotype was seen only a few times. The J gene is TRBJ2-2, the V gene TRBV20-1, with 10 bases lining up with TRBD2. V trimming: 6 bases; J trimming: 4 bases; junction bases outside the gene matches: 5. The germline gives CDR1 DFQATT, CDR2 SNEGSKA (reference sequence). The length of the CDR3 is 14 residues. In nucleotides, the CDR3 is TGCAGTGCCCCTAGCGGGGGAACCACCGGGGAGCTGTTTTTT. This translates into CSAPSGGTTGELFF.

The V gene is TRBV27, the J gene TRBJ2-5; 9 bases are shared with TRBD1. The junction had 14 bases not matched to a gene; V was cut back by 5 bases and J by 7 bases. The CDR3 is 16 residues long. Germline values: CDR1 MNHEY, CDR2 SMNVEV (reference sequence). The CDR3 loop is CASSHPSGTGPGTQYF. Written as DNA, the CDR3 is TGTGCCAGCAGTCACCCCTCCGGGACAGGGCCAGGGACCCAGTACTTC.

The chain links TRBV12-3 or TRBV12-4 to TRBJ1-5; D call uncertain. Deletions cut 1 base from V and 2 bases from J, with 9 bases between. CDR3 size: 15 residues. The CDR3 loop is CASSLGGVGNQPQHF. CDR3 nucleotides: TGTGCCAGCAGTTTAGGGGGAGTCGGCAATCAGCCCCAGCATTTT.

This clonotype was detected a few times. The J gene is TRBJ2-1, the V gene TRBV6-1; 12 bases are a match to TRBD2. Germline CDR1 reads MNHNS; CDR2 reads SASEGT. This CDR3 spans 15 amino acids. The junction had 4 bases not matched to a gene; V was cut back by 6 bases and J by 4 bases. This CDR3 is CASRRTSGEYNEQFF. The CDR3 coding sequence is TGTGCCAGCAGACGGACTAGCGGGGAGTACAATGAGCAGTTCTTC.

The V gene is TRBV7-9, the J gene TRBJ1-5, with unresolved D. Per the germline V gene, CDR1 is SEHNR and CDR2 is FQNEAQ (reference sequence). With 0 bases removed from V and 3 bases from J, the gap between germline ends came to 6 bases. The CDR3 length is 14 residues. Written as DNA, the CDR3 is TGTGCCAGCAGCTTAGCCCAGGCCAATCAGCCCCAGCATTTT. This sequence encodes CASSLAQANQPQHF.

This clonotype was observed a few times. The CDR3 protein is CASGEFGTDTQYF. The CDR3 bases are TGTGCCAGCGGGGAATTTGGCACAGATACGCAGTATTTT. The V gene is TRBV7-9, the J gene TRBJ2-3, with unresolved D. V shed 8 bases and J shed 1 base, with 10 bases lying between them. This CDR3 is built from 13 residues. Germline values: CDR1 SEHNR, CDR2 FQNEAQ (reference sequence).

CDR3 bases: TGTGCCAGCAGTTTTCAGGGTACCATCCCTCAGCCCCAGCATTTT. Encoded protein: CASSFQGTIPQPQHF. The J gene is TRBJ1-5, the V gene TRBV28; TRBD1 is a possible D gene (5 bases). The CDR3 runs to 15 residues. CDR1 and CDR2 from the germline V gene are MDHEN and SYDVKM. V lost 3 bases to trimming and J lost 6 bases, with 15 bases between them.

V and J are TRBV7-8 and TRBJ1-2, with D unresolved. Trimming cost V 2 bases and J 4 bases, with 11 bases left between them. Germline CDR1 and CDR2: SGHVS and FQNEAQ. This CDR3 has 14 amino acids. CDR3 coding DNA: TGTGCCAGCAGCTTACTCCCTCGCGGCTATGGCTACACCTTC. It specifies CASSLLPRGYGYTF.

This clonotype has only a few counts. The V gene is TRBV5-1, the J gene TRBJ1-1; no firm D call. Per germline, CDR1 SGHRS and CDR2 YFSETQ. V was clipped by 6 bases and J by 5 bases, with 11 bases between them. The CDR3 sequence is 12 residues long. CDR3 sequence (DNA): TGCGCCAGCACCGGTTCCGGGACTGAAGCTTTCTTT. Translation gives CASTGSGTEAFF.

CDR3 residues: CASSSRGLISGANVLTF. The DNA of the CDR3 is TGTGCCAGCAGTTCCCGCGGACTGATCTCTGGGGCCAACGTCCTGACTTTC. V is TRBV6-5 and J is TRBJ2-6; D may be TRBD2 (5 bases). The CDR3 consists of 17 residues. The ends were cut back, 4 bases at V and 0 bases at J, with 13 bases in the middle. Germline V gene lookup returns CDR1 MNHEY and CDR2 SVGAGI.

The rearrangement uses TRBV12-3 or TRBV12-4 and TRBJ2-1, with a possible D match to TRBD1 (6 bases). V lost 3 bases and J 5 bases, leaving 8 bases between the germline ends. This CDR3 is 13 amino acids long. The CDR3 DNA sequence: TGTGCCAGCAGTTTGGGGGCGAACAATGAGCAGTTCTTC. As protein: CASSLGANNEQFF.

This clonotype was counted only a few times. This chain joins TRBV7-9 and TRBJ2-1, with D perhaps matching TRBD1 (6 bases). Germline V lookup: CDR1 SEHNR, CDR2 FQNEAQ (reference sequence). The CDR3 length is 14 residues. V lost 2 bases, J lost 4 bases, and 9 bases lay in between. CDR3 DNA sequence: TGTGCCAGCAGCTTAAAGGGGGAATACAATGAGCAGTTCTTC. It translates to CASSLKGEYNEQFF.

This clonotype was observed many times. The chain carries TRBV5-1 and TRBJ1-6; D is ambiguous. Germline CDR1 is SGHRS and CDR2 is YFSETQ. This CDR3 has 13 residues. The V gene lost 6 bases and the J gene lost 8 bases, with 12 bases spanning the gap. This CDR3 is CASTESEDSPLHF. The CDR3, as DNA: TGCGCCAGCACGGAGTCCGAAGATTCACCCCTCCACTTT.

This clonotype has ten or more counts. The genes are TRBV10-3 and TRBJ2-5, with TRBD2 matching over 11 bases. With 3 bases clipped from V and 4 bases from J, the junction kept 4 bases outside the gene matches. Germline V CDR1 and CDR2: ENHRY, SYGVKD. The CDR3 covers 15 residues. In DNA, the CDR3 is TGTGCCATCAGTGACGGTCTAGCGGGAGGAGAGACCCAGTACTTC. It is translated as CAISDGLAGGETQYF.

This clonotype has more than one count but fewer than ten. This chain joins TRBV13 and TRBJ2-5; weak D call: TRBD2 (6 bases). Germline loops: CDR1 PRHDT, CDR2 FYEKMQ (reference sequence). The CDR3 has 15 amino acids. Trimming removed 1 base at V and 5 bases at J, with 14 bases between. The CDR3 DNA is TGTGCCAGCAGCTTAGATACCGGGACTTTTGAGACCCAGTACTTC. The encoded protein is CASSLDTGTFETQYF.

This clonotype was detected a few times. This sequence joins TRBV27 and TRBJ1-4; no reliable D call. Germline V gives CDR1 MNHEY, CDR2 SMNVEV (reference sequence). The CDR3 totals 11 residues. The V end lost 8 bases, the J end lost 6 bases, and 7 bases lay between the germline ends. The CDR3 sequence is CASGGYEKLFF. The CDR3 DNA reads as TGTGCCAGCGGCGGGTATGAAAAACTGTTTTTT. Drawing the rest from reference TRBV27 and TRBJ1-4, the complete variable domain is EAQVTQNPRYLITVTGKKLTVTCSQNMNHEYMSWYRQDPGLGLRQIYYSMNVEVTDKGDVPEGYKVSRKEKRNFPLILESPSPNQTSLYFCASGGYEKLFFGSGTQLSVL.

CDR3 nucleotides: TGTGCCATCAGAGGGACTAGCGAGACCGGGGAGCTGTTTTTT. Its translation: CAIRGTSETGELFF. This chain uses TRBV10-3 with TRBJ2-2; 10 bases are a match to TRBD2. V was clipped by 6 bases and J by 5 bases; unmatched bases: 3. Germline values: CDR1 ENHRY, CDR2 SYGVKD. This CDR3 region has 14 residues.

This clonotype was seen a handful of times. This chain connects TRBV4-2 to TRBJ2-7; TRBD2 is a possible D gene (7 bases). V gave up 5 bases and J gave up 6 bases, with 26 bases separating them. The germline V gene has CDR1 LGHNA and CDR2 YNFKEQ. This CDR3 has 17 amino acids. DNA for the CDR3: TGTGCCAGCAGCAGAGGGGGGGGAACCCCAACCGGAGGCGAGCAGTACTTC. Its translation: CASSRGGGTPTGGEQYF.

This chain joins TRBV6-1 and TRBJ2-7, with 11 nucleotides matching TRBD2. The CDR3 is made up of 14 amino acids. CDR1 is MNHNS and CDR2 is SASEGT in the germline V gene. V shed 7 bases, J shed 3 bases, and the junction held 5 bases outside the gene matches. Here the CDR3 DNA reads TGTGCCAGCAAGACCCTAGCGGGGGGCTACGAGCAGTACTTC. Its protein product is CASKTLAGGYEQYF.

This CDR3 reads CSASGRALYSLSYEQYF. The CDR3 nucleotides are TGCAGTGCTAGCGGGAGAGCTCTCTATTCTCTATCGTACGAGCAGTACTTC. This chain uses TRBV20-1 with TRBJ2-7, with D possibly TRBD2 on 6 matching bases. The CDR3 is 17 residues long. V lost 3 bases, J lost 4 bases, and 25 bases lay in between. CDR1 is DFQATT, CDR2 SNEGSKA, per germline (reference sequence).

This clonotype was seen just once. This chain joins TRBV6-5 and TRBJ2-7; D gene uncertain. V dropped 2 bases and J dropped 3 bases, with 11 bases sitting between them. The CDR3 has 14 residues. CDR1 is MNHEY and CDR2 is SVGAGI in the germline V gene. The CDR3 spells CASSYTQEIYEQYF. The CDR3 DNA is TGTGCCAGCAGTTACACCCAGGAAATCTACGAGCAGTACTTC.

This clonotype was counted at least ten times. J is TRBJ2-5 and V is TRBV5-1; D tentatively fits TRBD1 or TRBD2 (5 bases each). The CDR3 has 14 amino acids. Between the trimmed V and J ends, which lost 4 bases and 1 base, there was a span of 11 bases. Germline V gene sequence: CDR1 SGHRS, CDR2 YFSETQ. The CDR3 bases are TGCGCCAGCAGCCCAGGGACGGTCCAAGAGACCCAGTACTTC. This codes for CASSPGTVQETQYF.

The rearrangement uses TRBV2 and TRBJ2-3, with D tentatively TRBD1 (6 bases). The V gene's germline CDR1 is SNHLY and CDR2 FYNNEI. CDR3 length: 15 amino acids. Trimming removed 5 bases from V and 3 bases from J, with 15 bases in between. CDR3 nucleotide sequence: TGTGCCAGCAGTACAGGGACCCCTAAAACAGATACGCAGTATTTT. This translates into CASSTGTPKTDTQYF. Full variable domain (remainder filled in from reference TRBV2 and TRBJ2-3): EPEVTQTPSHQVTQMGQEVILRCVPISNHLYFYWYRQILGQKVEFLVSFYNNEISEKSEIFDDQFSVERPDGSNFTLKIRSTKLEDSAMYFCASSTGTPKTDTQYFGPGTRLTVL.